What follows are 20 T cell receptor beta chains derived from one specimen sequenced in a study of tissue T cells after allogeneic stem cell transplantation. Sequencing was performed with immunoSEQ multiplex PCR; in TCRdb, only in-frame clones are kept and a portion is missing. The table has under 50,000 clones, around nine tenths seen once. Here the sequenced sample was blood, taken before transplantation. These receptors were collected from a woman between 40 and 69 years old who later had graft-versus-host disease after an allogeneic stem cell transplant.

This clone was picked up one time. This chain links TRBV6-4 with TRBJ2-2; D gene unclear. The CDR3 length is 14 residues. V was shortened by 6 bases and J by 6 bases, with 14 bases between the two germline ends. Germline V gene data show CDR1 as MRHNA and CDR2 as SNTAGT. The CDR3 here is CASSQKMGSGELFF. CDR3 DNA sequence: TGTGCCAGCAGCCAGAAAATGGGATCCGGGGAGCTGTTTTTT.

The chain couples TRBV6-2 or TRBV6-3 to TRBJ2-5; 10 bases line up with TRBD2. V dropped 4 bases and J dropped 5; count of bases not matched to a gene: 10. From germline, CDR1 is MNHEY and CDR2 SVGEGT. The CDR3 is 16 residues long. CDR3 sequence reads: CASSSFSGRLGETQYF. CDR3 nucleotide sequence: TGTGCCAGCAGTTCCTTTAGCGGGAGGCTGGGGGAGACCCAGTACTTC.

The chain employs TRBV18 and TRBJ1-3; D remains unclear. Between the trimmed V and J ends, which lost 3 bases and 8 bases, there was a span of 5 bases. This CDR3 has 11 residues. Germline V gene data show CDR1 as KGHSH and CDR2 as LQKENI. CDR3 DNA sequence: TGTGCCAGCTCACCCGGCGACACCATATATTTT. It specifies CASSPGDTIYF.

The V and J genes are TRBV3-1 (or the pseudogene TRBV3-2) and TRBJ2-7; 7 positions match TRBD2. Trimming removed 3 bases from V and 0 bases from J; junction bases left unmatched: 5. The CDR3 spans 15 residues. Germline CDR1 is LGHDT and CDR2 is YNNKEL (reference sequence). This CDR3 is CASSQAGDLSYEQYF. CDR3 DNA sequence: TGTGCCAGCAGCCAGGCGGGAGACCTCTCCTACGAGCAGTACTTC.

The gene calls are TRBV3-1 (or the pseudogene TRBV3-2) and TRBJ2-7, with 8 bases lining up with TRBD1. The trim removed 4 bases at V and 5 bases at J, leaving 10 bases unmatched. In germline, CDR1 is LGHDT, CDR2 YNNKEL (reference sequence). The CDR3 has 15 residues. The CDR3 protein is CASSRRGQGNDEQYF. In DNA, the CDR3 is TGTGCCAGCAGCCGCCGAGGACAGGGAAACGACGAGCAGTACTTC.

The chain joins TRBV19 to TRBJ2-7; TRBD2 is a possible D gene (5 bases). The V gene lost 4 bases and the J gene lost 6 bases, with 7 bases spanning the gap. The CDR3 extends over 11 amino acids. Germline loops: CDR1 LNHDA, CDR2 SQIVND (reference sequence). The CDR3: CASSSAGEQYF. In DNA form, the CDR3 reads TGTGCCAGTAGTAGCGCGGGCGAGCAGTACTTC.

The chain recombines TRBV28 with TRBJ2-1; possibly TRBD1 or TRBD2 for D (5 bases each). In germline, CDR1 is MDHEN, CDR2 SYDVKM. This CDR3 has 15 residues. Deletions cut 4 bases from V and 2 bases from J, with 12 bases between. The chain's CDR3 is CASSSGPSTYNEQFF. CDR3 in DNA: TGTGCCAGCAGTTCGGGACCCTCCACCTACAATGAGCAGTTCTTC. Full variable domain (rest looked up from reference TRBV28 and TRBJ2-1): DVKVTQSSRYLVKRTGEKVFLECVQDMDHENMFWYRQDPGLGLRLIYFSYDVKMKEKGDIPEGYSVSREKKERFSLILESASTNQTSMYLCASSSGPSTYNEQFFGPGTRLTVL.

The chain is built from TRBV6-5 and TRBJ1-1; no clear D gene. The CDR3 has 14 amino acids. Trimming shortened V by 3 bases and J by 2 bases, and 10 bases separated the two germline ends. Germline CDR1 is MNHEY and CDR2 is SVGAGI. CDR3 nucleotide sequence: TGTGCCAGCAGTTATGTAGACTCTAACACTGAAGCTTTCTTT. This gives the protein CASSYVDSNTEAFF.

This chain links TRBV12-3 or TRBV12-4 with TRBJ2-5; 7 nucleotides align to TRBD2. CDR3 length: 13 residues. J lost 4 bases, V lost 7 bases, and 6 bases had no gene match. The CDR3 protein is CASMSGNRETQYF. CDR3 DNA: TGTGCCAGCATGAGCGGGAACCGAGAGACCCAGTACTTC.

The rearrangement uses TRBV18 and TRBJ2-7, with TRBD2 matching 10 bases. The CDR3 spans 16 residues. The trim removed 4 bases at V and 1 base at J, leaving 7 bases unmatched. Germline values: CDR1 KGHSH, CDR2 LQKENI. The CDR3 DNA reads as TGTGCCAGCTCACTTATTACTAGCGGGGCATCCTACGAGCAGTACTTC. Translation gives CASSLITSGASYEQYF.

This clone was observed a single time. The chain has TRBV5-5 and TRBJ1-4; the match to TRBD1 covers 7 bases. The CDR3 is 12 amino acids. CDR1 and CDR2 from the germline V gene are SGHKS and YYEKEE (reference sequence). After removal of 3 bases from V and 16 bases from J, the junction contained 9 bases not matched to a gene. The CDR3 reads CASSSRDSHRFF. The CDR3, as DNA: TGTGCCAGCAGCTCCCGGGACAGCCATAGGTTTTTT.

The chain has TRBV5-1 and TRBJ1-4; D gene ambiguous. There are 16 residues in the CDR3. With 5 bases removed from V and 0 bases from J, the gap between germline ends came to 14 bases. CDR1 is SGHRS and CDR2 is YFSETQ in the germline V gene. The CDR3 DNA is TGCGCCAGCAGACTAAGTCTCTCCACAACTAATGAAAAACTGTTTTTT. Translated, it gives CASRLSLSTTNEKLFF.

The chain has TRBV7-9 and TRBJ2-7; D gene uncertain. The CDR3 loop spans 14 amino acids. V shed 5 bases and J shed 6 bases, with 17 bases lying between them. Looked up from germline, CDR1 is SEHNR and CDR2 is FQNEAQ (reference sequence). The chain's CDR3 is CASSPRSSIGEQYF. DNA of the CDR3: TGTGCCAGCAGCCCCCGGAGTAGCATCGGCGAGCAGTACTTC.

This chain uses TRBV28 with TRBJ2-3; possibly TRBD2 for D (7 bases). CDR3 size: 14 residues. Trimming removed 5 bases from V and 4 bases from J, with 13 bases in between. Germline CDR1 and CDR2: MDHEN and SYDVKM. The chain's CDR3 is CASSLGGRADTQYF. DNA for the CDR3: TGTGCCAGCAGTCTAGGGGGGAGGGCAGATACGCAGTATTTT.

This clone came up once. The chain has TRBV3-1 (or the pseudogene TRBV3-2) and TRBJ2-1, with D tentatively TRBD2 (6 bases). This CDR3 spans 14 amino acids. Trimming removed 4 bases at V and 7 bases at J, with 14 bases between. Looked up from germline, CDR1 is LGHDT and CDR2 is YNNKEL (reference sequence). The CDR3 sequence is CASSLREGGNEQFF. The CDR3 region has the DNA TGTGCCAGCAGCCTACGGGAAGGAGGGAATGAGCAGTTCTTC.

This chain joins TRBV19 and TRBJ1-6, with 7 bases fitting TRBD1. Germline V CDR1 and CDR2: LNHDA, SQIVND (reference sequence). The CDR3 has 14 residues. J was trimmed by 7 bases and V by 6 bases; bases with no gene match: 6. CDR3 in DNA: TGTGCCAGTAGAGAGACAGGGAAGAATTCACCCCTCCACTTT. It translates to CASRETGKNSPLHF.

The V call is TRBV6-2 or TRBV6-3, the J call TRBJ2-7; 8 nucleotides align to TRBD2. Looked up from germline, CDR1 is MNHEY and CDR2 is SVGEGT. This CDR3 contains 15 residues. The V gene end was trimmed by 2 bases and the J gene end by 4 bases; junction bases not matched to a gene: 7. CDR3 in DNA: TGTGCCAGCAGTTACGATCTAGCGGGTGGGTACGAGCAGTACTTC. This sequence encodes CASSYDLAGGYEQYF.

The DNA of the CDR3 is TGCGCCAGCAGCTTTGGACAGGGAAAAAACATTCAGTACTTC. This gives the protein CASSFGQGKNIQYF. The V gene is TRBV5-1, the J gene TRBJ2-4; 8 bases are shared with TRBD1. Trimming took 2 bases from V and 4 from J; bases not matched to a gene: 2. From germline, CDR1 is SGHRS and CDR2 YFSETQ. The CDR3 contains 14 residues.

J is TRBJ2-1 and V is TRBV3-1 (or the pseudogene TRBV3-2), with 9 bases aligning to TRBD2. This CDR3 has 13 amino acids. Germline CDR1 is LGHDT and CDR2 is YNNKEL (reference sequence). The V segment lost 1 base and the J segment 15 bases; nucleotides outside the gene matches: 7. The chain's CDR3 is CASSQGAGGIRFF. In DNA form, the CDR3 reads TGTGCCAGCAGCCAAGGGGCGGGGGGGATTAGGTTCTTC.

The chain links TRBV2 to TRBJ2-1; D is undetermined. Trimming pared 7 bases from V and 10 bases from J, leaving 14 bases between. The CDR3 runs 12 residues. CDR1 and CDR2 from the germline V gene are SNHLY and FYNNEI. The CDR3 loop is CASNPRPREQFF. The CDR3 region has the DNA TGTGCCAGCAACCCCAGGCCGCGGGAGCAGTTCTTC.